One and the same sample provided the 27 T cell receptor beta chains below, sequenced in a study of T cell changes during pregnancy in multiple sclerosis. Clones were read by immunoSEQ multiplex PCR, and TCRdb kept only the in-frame ones, dropping some. The sample holds tens of thousands of clones; over 85% are singletons and the top ten take 1.5% to 2%. Sequences were derived from peripheral blood, sampled after pregnancy. The receptors were sampled from a female donor in good health, enrolled as a control in a pregnancy study.

J is TRBJ2-1 and V is TRBV5-1, with D possibly matching TRBD2 (6 bases). V shed 7 bases and J shed 0 bases, with 14 bases lying between them. Germline V lookup: CDR1 SGHRS, CDR2 YFSETQ. This CDR3 is 15 amino acids long. The CDR3 here is CASCPEGSSYNEQFF. CDR3 DNA: TGCGCCAGCTGCCCGGAGGGGAGCTCCTACAATGAGCAGTTCTTC.

V is TRBV6-1 and J is TRBJ1-2; D possibly corresponds to TRBD1 (5 bases). The germline gives CDR1 MNHNS, CDR2 SASEGT. The CDR3 spans 15 residues. V lost 0 bases and J 3 bases, leaving 11 bases between the germline ends. The DNA of the CDR3 is TGTGCCAGCAGTGAAGCGTTGGCCAGGGACTATGGCTACACCTTC. This encodes CASSEALARDYGYTF.

This chain uses TRBV29-1 with TRBJ2-7, with D uncertain. V was cut by 5 bases and J by 1 base, with 6 bases left in between. This CDR3 comprises 11 residues. Germline V gene sequence: CDR1 SQVTM, CDR2 ANQGSEA. The CDR3: CSVRGSYEQYF. CDR3 DNA sequence: TGCAGCGTTAGAGGATCCTACGAGCAGTACTTC.

This clone appeared a few times. This chain joins TRBV4-1 and TRBJ2-5; D is perhaps TRBD2 (6 bases). This CDR3 is built from 18 residues. The V end lost 1 base, the J end lost 5 bases, and 23 bases lay between the germline ends. CDR1 is MGHRA and CDR2 is YSYEKL in the germline V gene. The chain's CDR3 is CASSQALALATWWETQYF. The CDR3 DNA is TGCGCCAGCAGCCAAGCCCTGGCGCTAGCGACCTGGTGGGAGACCCAGTACTTC.

In its sample, this clone was seen a few times. The chain recombines TRBV30 with TRBJ1-2; TRBD1 agrees at 7 bases. In germline, CDR1 is GTSNPN, CDR2 SVGIG (reference sequence). J gave up 5 bases and V 0 bases, and 0 bases lay outside the gene matches. This CDR3 is built from 12 residues. CDR3 in DNA: TGTGCCTGGAGTGTACAGGGGTATGGCTACACCTTC. It encodes CAWSVQGYGYTF.

A single count supports this clone. The chain joins TRBV6-7 to TRBJ2-7, with D possibly TRBD1 on 5 matching bases. TRBV6-7 is assigned to the ORF class and has an uncertain function. The CDR3 has 14 amino acids. Trimming pared 4 bases from V and 2 bases from J, leaving 12 bases between. The CDR3 reads CASSSRQTPYEQYF. For the CDR3, the DNA is TGTGCCAGCAGTTCCAGACAGACCCCCTACGAGCAGTACTTC.

The chain recombines TRBV27 with TRBJ1-5; TRBD1 aligns across 10 bases. The CDR3 runs to 16 residues. Germline loops: CDR1 MNHEY, CDR2 SMNVEV (reference sequence). J lost 6 bases, V lost 5 bases, and 10 bases had no gene match. In nucleotides, the CDR3 is TGTGCCAGCAGTCCGTCGACAGGGGGCGTGAGTCAGCCCCAGCATTTT. Its translation: CASSPSTGGVSQPQHF.

This chain joins TRBV18 and TRBJ2-5; perhaps TRBD2 as D (6 bases). Per the germline V gene, CDR1 is KGHSH and CDR2 is LQKENI. This CDR3 region has 15 residues. Trimming took off 4 bases at V and 3 bases at J, with 15 bases between the two ends. CDR3 DNA sequence: TGTGCCAGCTCACGATCGGAGGCGGGGAAAGAGACCCAGTACTTC. This translates into CASSRSEAGKETQYF.

This clone was recorded once. This chain uses TRBV6-6 with TRBJ2-7; 9 nucleotides line up with TRBD1. V trimming: 4 bases; J trimming: 3 bases; junction bases outside the gene matches: 4. From germline, CDR1 is MNHNY and CDR2 SVGAGI (reference sequence). There are 14 residues in the CDR3. The CDR3 reads CASSFRDRDYEQYF. The CDR3 nucleotides read TGTGCCAGCAGTTTCCGGGACAGGGACTACGAGCAGTACTTC.

The rearrangement joins TRBV14 to TRBJ2-2; 9 nucleotides agree with TRBD1. Germline V gene data show CDR1 as SGHDN and CDR2 as FVKESK. V was clipped by 0 bases and J by 2 bases; unmatched bases: 7. The CDR3 is 18 amino acids. CDR3 coding DNA: TGTGCCAGCAGCCAAGATCATCCGGGACAGGGTAACACCGGGGAGCTGTTTTTT. Translated, it gives CASSQDHPGQGNTGELFF.

V and J are TRBV5-1 and TRBJ2-7; possible D gene TRBD2, 5 bases. The CDR3 totals 14 residues. CDR1 is SGHRS, CDR2 YFSETQ, per germline. V shed 4 bases and J shed 2 bases, with 13 bases lying between them. The CDR3 DNA is TGCGCCAGCAGCACGGGCCAGGAGGCCTACGAGCAGTACTTC. Protein sequence: CASSTGQEAYEQYF.

The chain uses TRBV19 and TRBJ2-7; D gene uncertain. This CDR3 region has 16 residues. The V end lost 5 bases, the J end lost 0 bases, and 17 bases lay between the germline ends. Germline CDR1 LNHDA, CDR2 SQIVND (reference sequence). In DNA form, the CDR3 reads TGTGCCAGTAGTGACACGTATGGCGCGACCTCCTACGAGCAGTACTTC. Residues: CASSDTYGATSYEQYF.

V is TRBV19 and J is TRBJ2-1; 8 bases are a match to TRBD2. The V gene end was trimmed by 6 bases and the J gene end by 9 bases; junction bases not matched to a gene: 10. Germline-derived CDR1 and CDR2 are LNHDA and SQIVND (reference sequence). CDR3 size: 14 residues. Here the CDR3 reads CASSKREGRSEQFF. CDR3 DNA sequence: TGTGCCAGTAGCAAACGGGAGGGCCGAAGTGAGCAGTTCTTC.

This CDR3 reads CASSLSGPGEQFF. CDR3 in DNA: TGTGCCAGCAGTTTATCGGGGCCGGGTGAGCAGTTCTTC. This chain connects TRBV27 to TRBJ2-1; possibly TRBD1 for D (5 bases). Germline CDR1 and CDR2: MNHEY and SMNVEV (reference sequence). The CDR3 has 13 residues. Trimming pared 0 bases from V and 9 bases from J, leaving 9 bases between.

This clone was recorded once. The chain links TRBV6-1 to TRBJ1-5, with 10 bases fitting TRBD1. Germline V gives CDR1 MNHNS, CDR2 SASEGT. The CDR3 spans 14 residues. The ends lost 4 bases at V and 7 bases at J; junction bases unmatched: 4. The CDR3, as DNA: TGTGCCAGCAGTGCCGGGACAGGGGTACAGCCCCAGCATTTT. The encoded protein is CASSAGTGVQPQHF.

The V gene is TRBV7-6, the J gene TRBJ1-5; 7 bases are shared with TRBD1. Germline assignment: CDR1 SGHVS and CDR2 FNYEAQ. The CDR3 has 14 residues. The ends lost 8 bases at V and 3 bases at J; junction bases unmatched: 7. The CDR3 loop reads CASSVGQHNQPQHF. The DNA for the CDR3 is TGTGCCAGCTCGGTGGGACAGCACAATCAGCCCCAGCATTTT.

The count of this clone is one. This sequence joins TRBV5-1 and TRBJ2-5, with a tentative D call TRBD1 (6 bases). Trimming removed 1 base at V and 5 bases at J, with 15 bases between. The CDR3 is 15 amino acids. In germline, CDR1 is SGHRS, CDR2 YFSETQ. The CDR3 here is CASSLTGWGAETQYF. The CDR3 DNA follows: TGCGCCAGCAGCTTGACAGGGTGGGGAGCGGAGACCCAGTACTTC.

This rearrangement joins TRBV11-2 to TRBJ2-3; 7 nucleotides align to TRBD1. The CDR3 extends over 15 amino acids. V was clipped by 5 bases and J by 1 base; unmatched bases: 6. Germline CDR1 and CDR2: SGHAT and FQNNGV. CDR3 sequence (DNA): TGTGCCAGCAGCCAGAGGGACAGCCGCACAGATACGCAGTATTTT. Amino acids: CASSQRDSRTDTQYF.

The chain employs TRBV14 and TRBJ2-2; D gene uncertain. The germline CDR1 and CDR2 sequences are SGHDN and FVKESK. The length of the CDR3 is 13 residues. The V and J ends lost 5 bases and 4 bases respectively, with 8 bases between them. The CDR3 region has the DNA TGTGCCAGCAGCTCCTATAGCACCGGGGAGCTGTTTTTT. Its protein product is CASSSYSTGELFF. Complete variable domain (other parts from reference TRBV14 and TRBJ2-2): EAGVTQFPSHSVIEKGQTVTLRCDPISGHDNLYWYRRVMGKEIKFLLHFVKESKQDESGMPNNRFLAERTGGTYSTLKVQPAELEDSGVYFCASSSYSTGELFFGEGSRLTVL.

The CDR3 DNA reads TGTGCCACCAGCGGAGCCCCGGCCAGTTACAGTCAGCAGTACTTC. Translation: CATSGAPASYSQQYF. This chain connects TRBV15 to TRBJ2-7, with unresolved D. V was clipped by 5 bases and J by 8 bases, with 22 bases between them. The CDR3 covers 15 residues. Per the germline V gene, CDR1 is LNHNV and CDR2 is YYDKDF (reference sequence).

The V and J genes are TRBV29-1 and TRBJ2-7; the match to TRBD1 covers 7 bases. The CDR3 sequence is 11 residues long. CDR1 and CDR2 (germline): SQVTM, ANQGSEA. The V and J ends lost 7 bases and 2 bases, in that order; junction bases with no gene match: 2. CDR3: CSGGQTYEQYF. The DNA of the CDR3 is TGCAGCGGGGGACAGACCTACGAGCAGTACTTC.

As DNA, the CDR3 is TGCAGCGTTGAAGATCCTTGGGCGTCCGAGCAGTACTTC. Amino acids: CSVEDPWASEQYF. The chain uses TRBV29-1 and TRBJ2-7, with unresolved D. The V end lost 0 bases, the J end lost 6 bases, and 12 bases lay between the germline ends. The CDR3 runs to 13 residues. The germline V gene encodes CDR1 SQVTM and CDR2 ANQGSEA.

The V gene is TRBV28, the J gene TRBJ1-4; D remains unclear. CDR3 length: 14 residues. CDR1 MDHEN and CDR2 SYDVKM come from the germline V gene. Trimming pared 8 bases from V and 7 bases from J, leaving 17 bases between. CDR3 sequence (DNA): TGTGCCAGCGGCTCGGGGTCAGCTATTGAAAAACTGTTTTTT. Translation gives CASGSGSAIEKLFF.

This sequence joins TRBV27 and TRBJ1-2; weak D call: TRBD1 (5 bases). Germline V CDR1 and CDR2: MNHEY, SMNVEV (reference sequence). The CDR3 has 13 residues. V was trimmed by 2 bases and J by 7 bases, leaving 11 bases between them. The CDR3 is CASSLRDGSGYTF. The CDR3 nucleotides are TGTGCCAGCAGTTTACGGGACGGGAGTGGCTACACCTTC.

The gene calls are TRBV5-1 and TRBJ1-4, with D possibly matching TRBD1 (5 bases). The CDR3 contains 15 residues. The V gene lost 4 bases and the J gene lost 1 base, with 11 bases spanning the gap. CDR1 and CDR2 from the germline V gene are SGHRS and YFSETQ. The CDR3 region has the DNA TGCGCCAGCAGCGGACAAGGGGAAACTAATGAAAAACTGTTTTTT. Translating gives CASSGQGETNEKLFF.

This sequence joins TRBV13 and TRBJ2-7, with 11 bases that match TRBD1. Germline CDR1 is PRHDT and CDR2 is FYEKMQ (reference sequence). Trimming removed 3 bases from V and 3 bases from J; junction bases left unmatched: 1. The length of the CDR3 is 14 residues. Written as DNA, the CDR3 is TGTGCCAGCAGCTTGGACAGGGGGCTCTACGAGCAGTACTTC. It yields the protein CASSLDRGLYEQYF.

This clone was seen a single time. The rearrangement links TRBV2 to TRBJ2-2, with D possibly TRBD2 on 5 matching bases. This CDR3 spans 13 amino acids. The V end lost 8 bases, the J end lost 5 bases, and 12 bases lay between the germline ends. The germline gives CDR1 SNHLY, CDR2 FYNNEI. CDR3 loop: CASGREGTGELFF. CDR3 sequence (DNA): TGTGCCAGCGGCCGAGAGGGAACCGGGGAGCTGTTTTTT.